This passage covers 15 T cell receptor beta chains from one sample sequenced in a study of radiotherapy plus CTLA-4 blockade in lung cancer. Clones were sequenced by immunoSEQ multiplex PCR, and TCRdb holds only the in-frame ones, with some missing. This sample has roughly 90,000 clones; roughly 80% occur once, and the top ten carry about a quarter. This material consisted of peripheral blood, taken from a patient treated with radiotherapy plus ipilimumab. These TCRs come from a human donor with non-small cell lung cancer that progressed on radiotherapy plus ipilimumab.

This clone was counted between two and nine times. This chain joins TRBV2 and TRBJ2-7; TRBD2 matches 11 bases. The length of the CDR3 is 16 residues. The V segment lost 1 base and the J segment 0 bases; nucleotides outside the gene matches: 2. In germline, CDR1 is SNHLY, CDR2 FYNNEI. Here the CDR3 reads CASSEGTSGFSYEQYF. The CDR3, as DNA: TGTGCCAGCAGTGAAGGGACTAGCGGGTTCTCCTACGAGCAGTACTTC.

As concerns this clone: Because the CDR3's place on the DNA is in doubt, the DNA is left out and the CDR3 is given as listed by TCRdb. The rearrangement links TRBV21-1 to TRBJ2-7; the table's D gene call, TRBD2, was not cross checked with the DNA. TRBV21-1 is marked as a pseudogene. The CDR3 contains 15 residues when both ends are counted. The CDR3 loop is CASSKVADGAYEQYF.

The V call is TRBV6-5, the J call TRBJ2-7; D possibly corresponds to TRBD2 (6 bases). V lost 5 bases to trimming and J lost 6 bases, with 20 bases between them. This CDR3 contains 15 residues. Germline assignment: CDR1 MNHEY and CDR2 SVGAGI. CDR3: CASSPRGGASPEQYF. The CDR3 nucleotides are TGTGCCAGCAGTCCCCGGGGCGGGGCGTCCCCCGAGCAGTACTTC.

The V and J genes are TRBV7-6 and TRBJ2-7; no firm D call. The V end lost 5 bases, the J end lost 3 bases, and 17 bases lay between the germline ends. The CDR3 runs to 15 residues. Germline CDR1 and CDR2: SGHVS and FNYEAQ. CDR3 region: CASSPGPMFYYEQYV. In DNA form, the CDR3 reads TGTGCCAGCAGCCCAGGACCGATGTTTTACTACGAGCAGTACGTC.

The rearrangement joins TRBV28 to TRBJ1-5; 7 bases fit TRBD1. J was trimmed by 3 bases and V by 6 bases; bases with no gene match: 11. The CDR3 has 16 amino acids. Germline CDR1 and CDR2: MDHEN and SYDVKM. The CDR3 is CASSLATGQLNQPQHF. CDR3 sequence (DNA): TGTGCCAGCAGCCTGGCAACGGGACAGCTCAATCAGCCCCAGCATTTT.

The V and J genes are TRBV9 and TRBJ2-3; TRBD2 agrees at 8 bases. Germline values: CDR1 SGDLS, CDR2 YYNGEE. The CDR3 runs 16 residues. Trimming removed 7 bases from V and 2 bases from J; junction bases left unmatched: 12. Written as DNA, the CDR3 is TGTGCCAGCCTGGCGCGGCGGGAGGCGCACACAGATACGCAGTATTTT. Its translation is CASLARREAHTDTQYF. Combining the CDR3 with reference TRBV9 and TRBJ2-3 gives the whole variable domain DSGVTQTPKHLITATGQRVTLRCSPRSGDLSVYWYQQSLDQGLQFLIQYYNGEERAKGNILERFSAQQFPDLHSELNLSSLELGDSALYFCASLARREAHTDTQYFGPGTRLTVL.

The V and J genes are TRBV4-1 and TRBJ1-5; D remains ambiguous. The germline CDR1 and CDR2 sequences are MGHRA and YSYEKL. The CDR3 runs to 15 residues. The V end lost 0 bases, the J end lost 5 bases, and 11 bases lay between the germline ends. CDR3 bases: TGCGCCAGCAGCCAAGATGGTGACGCAGATCAGCCCCAGCATTTT. Amino acid sequence: CASSQDGDADQPQHF.

This clone has just a few counts. The chain links TRBV18 to TRBJ1-1; a possible D gene is TRBD1 (5 bases). Trimming stripped 5 bases from V and 6 bases from J, with 10 bases between. The CDR3 totals 12 residues. Germline values: CDR1 KGHSH, CDR2 LQKENI. The CDR3 region is CASSATGSEAFF. CDR3 in DNA: TGTGCCAGCTCAGCAACAGGCTCTGAAGCTTTCTTT. Using reference TRBV18 and TRBJ1-1 for the parts outside the CDR3, the full variable domain is NAGVMQNPRHLVRRRGQEARLRCSPMKGHSHVYWYRQLPEEGLKFMVYLQKENIIDESGMPKERFSAEFPKEGPSILRIQQVVRGDSAAYFCASSATGSEAFFGQGTRLTVV.

The V gene is TRBV30, the J gene TRBJ2-5; D is possibly TRBD1 (6 bases). V was clipped by 0 bases and J by 1 base, with 9 bases between them. Germline loops: CDR1 GTSNPN, CDR2 SVGIG (reference sequence). The CDR3 length is 14 residues. The chain's CDR3 is CAWSVNRVQETQYF. In DNA, the CDR3 is TGTGCCTGGAGTGTAAACAGGGTCCAAGAGACCCAGTACTTC.

This clone has just a few counts. This sequence joins TRBV7-9 and TRBJ1-2; D possibly corresponds to TRBD1 (6 bases). In germline, CDR1 is SEHNR, CDR2 FQNEAQ (reference sequence). The V end lost 5 bases, the J end lost 0 bases, and 13 bases lay between the germline ends. The CDR3 covers 15 residues. This CDR3 is CASSQAGTSNYGYTF. The CDR3, as DNA: TGTGCCAGCAGCCAGGCCGGGACATCTAACTATGGCTACACCTTC.

CDR3 in DNA: TGTGCCTGGAGTGTACCCCCGCTACCCCAAGAGACCCAGTACTTC. It codes for CAWSVPPLPQETQYF. This chain joins TRBV30 and TRBJ2-5; no firm D call. This CDR3 region has 15 residues. The germline V gene encodes CDR1 GTSNPN and CDR2 SVGIG (reference sequence). Deletions cut 0 bases from V and 1 base from J, with 12 bases between.

V is TRBV30 and J is TRBJ2-7; maybe TRBD2 (5 bases). CDR1 is GTSNPN and CDR2 is SVGIG in the germline V gene (reference sequence). Trimming pared 5 bases from V and 0 bases from J, leaving 14 bases between. This CDR3 spans 14 amino acids. The CDR3 bases are TGTGCCTGGGGTCCCCCGGGGAGCTCCTACGAGCAGTACTTC. Residues: CAWGPPGSSYEQYF.

This sequence joins TRBV11-1 and TRBJ2-1; D possibly corresponds to TRBD1 (5 bases). Trimming stripped 5 bases from V and 2 bases from J, with 10 bases between. The CDR3 covers 14 residues. In germline, CDR1 is SGHAT, CDR2 FQDESV (reference sequence). The DNA for the CDR3 is TGTGCCAGCAGCCAGCCGACAGCCTACAATGAGCAGTTCTTC. Translated: CASSQPTAYNEQFF.

This sequence joins TRBV6-1 and TRBJ1-1, with D perhaps matching TRBD1 (5 bases). The length of the CDR3 is 13 residues. Germline V gives CDR1 MNHNS, CDR2 SASEGT. With 0 bases removed from V and 11 bases from J, the gap between germline ends came to 13 bases. CDR3 sequence (DNA): TGTGCCAGCAGTGAAGCCAGGGCGGGTAAGGCTTTCTTT. Its protein is CASSEARAGKAFF.

The chain is built from TRBV20-1 and TRBJ2-1, with unresolved D. The V and J ends lost 6 bases and 9 bases respectively, with 9 bases between them. The CDR3 runs 10 residues. Germline V gene lookup returns CDR1 DFQATT and CDR2 SNEGSKA (reference sequence). The CDR3 DNA follows: TGCAGTGCCTACACAAGTGAGCAGTTCTTC. This translates into CSAYTSEQFF.